Presented here are 32 T cell receptor beta chains from one specimen sequenced in a study of blood T cells in healthy people across ages. A J-beta primer mix and a sample-barcoded 5' primer were used in a second PCR of roughly 6 to 12 cycles. Each CDR3 protein is one row after TCRdb ran MiXCR on the 5' RACE reads. This sample has approximately 800,000 distinct CDR3 sequences, with just under 25% found just once. The same data also went into a second study, on T cells of mothers and their children.

The sequenced material came from blood. The receptors stem from a boy aged 5-17 years in good health.

This chain links TRBV29-1 with TRBJ1-2, with D maybe TRBD1 (5 bases). The CDR3 loop spans 14 amino acids. In germline, CDR1 is SQVTM, CDR2 ANQGSEA. V was trimmed by 5 bases and J by 6 bases, leaving 19 bases between them. CDR3 sequence: CSVPSDSGGDGYTF. CDR3 DNA sequence: TGCAGCGTTCCCTCCGATTCGGGGGGGGATGGCTACACCTTC.

The chain couples TRBV27 to TRBJ2-7; 8 bases are a match to TRBD1. The CDR3 loop spans 14 amino acids. Unmatched junction bases numbered 9, after V lost 10 bases and J lost 1 base. Germline V gene sequence: CDR1 MNHEY, CDR2 SMNVEV (reference sequence). In DNA form, the CDR3 reads TGTGCCACAGCCATTAGGACAGGGTCCTACGAGCAGTACTTC. It encodes CATAIRTGSYEQYF.

In its sample, this clonotype was seen a few times. The chain employs TRBV14 and TRBJ2-6; D is possibly TRBD1 (5 bases). With 8 bases removed from V and 0 bases from J, the gap between germline ends came to 14 bases. The CDR3 runs 16 residues. In germline, CDR1 is SGHDN, CDR2 FVKESK. CDR3 in amino acids: CASGRATISGANVLTF. CDR3 nucleotide sequence: TGTGCCAGCGGCAGGGCAACGATCTCTGGGGCCAACGTCCTGACTTTC.

This clonotype has just a few counts. The V and J genes are TRBV7-2 and TRBJ1-2; no clear D gene. The ends were cut back, 2 bases at V and 4 bases at J, with 14 bases in the middle. The CDR3 contains 15 residues. The germline gives CDR1 SGHTA, CDR2 FQGNSA. The CDR3 here is CASSLHSGSGYGYTF. In DNA, the CDR3 is TGTGCCAGCAGCTTACATTCGGGTTCCGGCTATGGCTACACCTTC. The complete variable domain, with remaining parts taken from reference TRBV7-2 and TRBJ1-2, reads GAGVSQSPSNKVTEKGKDVELRCDPISGHTALYWYRQSLGQGLEFLIYFQGNSAPDKSGLPSDRFSAERTGGSVSTLTIQRTQQEDSAVYLCASSLHSGSGYGYTFGSGTRLTVV.

This clonotype was observed a few times. The V gene is TRBV7-3, the J gene TRBJ1-1; a weak D match, TRBD1 (5 bases). V was shortened by 1 base and J by 5 bases, with 14 bases between the two germline ends. This CDR3 spans 15 amino acids. Germline CDR1 reads SGHTA; CDR2 reads FQGTGA. CDR3 nucleotide sequence: TGTGCCAGCAGCTTAAACAATGGGGGGTGGACTGAAGCTTTCTTT. It specifies CASSLNNGGWTEAFF.

On this clonotype itself: This clone may be a read error of a much larger clone one base away. V and J are TRBV27 and TRBJ2-3; D gene unclear. Germline V gene sequence: CDR1 MNHEY, CDR2 SMNVEV (reference sequence). This CDR3 contains 13 residues. The CDR3 region has the DNA TGTGCCAGCAGTTTTTTCCATCAAGATACGCGGTATTTT. Its translation is CASSFFHQDTRYF.

This clonotype turned up a few times. The chain is built from TRBV4-1 and TRBJ2-1, with D tentatively TRBD1 or TRBD2 (5 bases each). Germline V gene lookup returns CDR1 MGHRA and CDR2 YSYEKL. V was shortened by 2 bases and J by 6 bases, with 17 bases between the two germline ends. The CDR3 extends over 16 amino acids. The CDR3 here is CASSQTPGRNLNEQFF. The CDR3 nucleotides read TGCGCCAGCAGCCAAACCCCGGGACGAAACCTCAATGAGCAGTTCTTC.

V and J are TRBV5-1 and TRBJ2-3; unclear D gene. CDR1 and CDR2 (germline): SGHRS, YFSETQ. Between the trimmed V and J ends, which lost 4 bases and 0 bases, there was a span of 12 bases. The CDR3 length is 15 residues. CDR3 nucleotides: TGCGCCAGCAGCCGTGGGTCTATCAGCACAGATACGCAGTATTTT. As protein: CASSRGSISTDTQYF.

This clonotype was picked up a small number of times. This chain joins TRBV25-1 and TRBJ2-7; 9 bases are shared with TRBD1. The CDR3 loop spans 15 amino acids. CDR1 MGHDK and CDR2 SYGVNS come from the germline V gene. After removal of 4 bases from V and 4 bases from J, the junction contained 8 bases not matched to a gene. The CDR3 loop reads CASSVGGTGLYEQYF. CDR3 DNA sequence: TGTGCCAGCAGTGTTGGCGGGACAGGGTTGTACGAGCAGTACTTC.

This clonotype has a handful of counts. CDR3 region: CASSYTGSIQFF. As DNA, the CDR3 is TGTGCCAGCAGTTATACAGGGTCTATCCAGTTCTTC. The J gene is TRBJ2-1, the V gene TRBV27; tentatively, D is TRBD1 (6 bases). Trimming removed 4 bases at V and 13 bases at J, with 14 bases between. The CDR3 totals 12 residues. From germline, CDR1 is MNHEY and CDR2 SMNVEV (reference sequence).

This clonotype has a handful of counts. The rearrangement uses TRBV4-3 and TRBJ2-2; 9 bases align to TRBD2. The CDR3 length is 15 residues. The trim removed 0 bases at V and 9 bases at J, leaving 5 bases unmatched. The germline gives CDR1 LGHNA, CDR2 YSLEER. The DNA of the CDR3 is TGCGCCAGCAGCCAAGATCCTAGCGGGGTCTGGGAGCTGTTTTTT. Translated, it gives CASSQDPSGVWELFF.

The chain uses TRBV2 and TRBJ1-2; 7 bases map to TRBD1. The V segment lost 5 bases and the J segment 4 bases; nucleotides outside the gene matches: 4. Per the germline V gene, CDR1 is SNHLY and CDR2 is FYNNEI. The CDR3 has 13 amino acids. The CDR3 reads CASSRQGFYGYTF. CDR3 nucleotides: TGTGCCAGCAGTCGACAGGGTTTCTATGGCTACACCTTC. Full variable domain (remainder filled in from reference TRBV2 and TRBJ1-2): EPEVTQTPSHQVTQMGQEVILRCVPISNHLYFYWYRQILGQKVEFLVSFYNNEISEKSEIFDDQFSVERPDGSNFTLKIRSTKLEDSAMYFCASSRQGFYGYTFGSGTRLTVV.

There are a few counts of this clonotype. The chain couples TRBV4-3 to TRBJ2-5, with D possibly TRBD2 on 5 matching bases. The CDR3 has 15 residues. Germline V gene sequence: CDR1 LGHNA, CDR2 YSLEER. V was trimmed by 0 bases and J by 4 bases, leaving 12 bases between them. The CDR3, as DNA: TGCGCCAGCAGCCAAGATGCGAGGGCGGCAGAGACCCAGTACTTC. It yields the protein CASSQDARAAETQYF.

This clonotype came up a few times. The chain couples TRBV12-3 or TRBV12-4 to TRBJ1-2, with D maybe TRBD1 (6 bases). The CDR3 covers 16 residues. Trimming pared 3 bases from V and 6 bases from J, leaving 20 bases between. The CDR3 DNA follows: TGTGCCAGCAGTTTTAGGGTCCCAGACAAGGGGGATGGCTACACCTTC. Translation: CASSFRVPDKGDGYTF.

The chain combines TRBV19 with TRBJ2-5; D is unresolved. Germline V lookup: CDR1 LNHDA, CDR2 SQIVND (reference sequence). Trimming stripped 1 base from V and 4 bases from J, with 13 bases between. The CDR3 is 15 residues long. CDR3 DNA: TGTGCCAGTAGTATAGGGGGAACATTAACAGAGACCCAGTACTTC. This codes for CASSIGGTLTETQYF.

The gene calls are TRBV9 and TRBJ2-5, with D maybe TRBD1 (6 bases). Germline values: CDR1 SGDLS, CDR2 YYNGEE. V was trimmed by 0 bases and J by 5 bases, leaving 11 bases between them. CDR3 length equals 14 residues. This chain's CDR3 is CASSVAGAKETQYF. The CDR3 DNA is TGTGCCAGCAGCGTAGCAGGGGCGAAGGAGACCCAGTACTTC.

The J gene is TRBJ2-3, the V gene TRBV6-2 or TRBV6-3; D may be TRBD1 (5 bases). CDR1 and CDR2 from the germline V gene are MNHEY and SVGEGT. The V end was cut by 3 bases, the J end by 0 bases, with 10 bases between. The CDR3 extends over 15 amino acids. CDR3 loop: CASSYQGSSTDTQYF. CDR3 nucleotides: TGTGCCAGCAGTTATCAGGGTTCAAGCACAGATACGCAGTATTTT.

This clonotype occurred once. The chain is built from TRBV29-1 and TRBJ2-7; possible D gene TRBD1, 5 bases. This CDR3 spans 12 amino acids. Germline CDR1 reads SQVTM; CDR2 reads ANQGSEA. The V gene lost 5 bases and the J gene lost 5 bases, with 13 bases spanning the gap. The CDR3 reads CSVTGVVNEQYF. CDR3 coding DNA: TGCAGCGTTACAGGAGTAGTCAACGAGCAGTACTTC.

The chain links TRBV27 to TRBJ2-1; TRBD2 matches 8 bases. V trimming: 5 bases; J trimming: 4 bases; junction bases outside the gene matches: 4. The CDR3 is 14 residues long. The germline gives CDR1 MNHEY, CDR2 SMNVEV (reference sequence). The CDR3 coding sequence is TGTGCCAGCAGTGGGGGACTAGAATACAATGAGCAGTTCTTC. This translates into CASSGGLEYNEQFF.

The rearrangement joins TRBV21-1 to TRBJ2-2; the listed D gene, TRBD1, was not tested against the DNA. TRBV21-1 is listed as a pseudogene. The CDR3 has 17 residues. CDR3 residues: CASSKVGTHQYTGELFF. Written as DNA, the CDR3 is TGTGCCAGCAGCAAAGTAGGGACACACCAATACACCGGGGAGCTGTTTTTT.

This clonotype appeared a few times. The V and J genes are TRBV28 and TRBJ2-5; D gene unclear. The J call may be mistaken, given a closer DNA end match to TRBJ2-7. The CDR3 spans 12 residues. Germline lookup yields CDR1 MDHEN and CDR2 SYDVKM. CDR3 protein: CASSFSVSEQYF. As DNA, the CDR3 is TGTGCCAGCAGTTTCTCAGTTTCCGAGCAGTACTTC.

Only a few counts were recorded for this clonotype. The rearrangement links TRBV20-1 to TRBJ2-2; the match to TRBD2 covers 8 bases. Germline loops: CDR1 DFQATT, CDR2 SNEGSKA (reference sequence). The CDR3 totals 14 residues. The junction had 1 base not matched to a gene; V was cut back by 3 bases and J by 1 base. The CDR3 is CSARRGENTGELFF. CDR3 in DNA: TGCAGTGCTAGGCGGGGGGAGAACACCGGGGAGCTGTTTTTT.

The rearrangement uses TRBV29-1 and TRBJ2-3; 7 bases are a match to TRBD1. This CDR3 is built from 16 residues. CDR1 is SQVTM and CDR2 is ANQGSEA in the germline V gene. J was trimmed by 0 bases and V by 5 bases; bases with no gene match: 11. The CDR3, as DNA: TGCAGCGTTACACCTAGGGGGCTTGGGAGCACAGATACGCAGTATTTT. Translated, it gives CSVTPRGLGSTDTQYF.

This clonotype came up a few times. The chain uses TRBV20-1 and TRBJ2-1, with D maybe TRBD2 (6 bases). Germline CDR1 reads DFQATT; CDR2 reads SNEGSKA (reference sequence). The CDR3 is 15 residues long. V lost 0 bases and J lost 5, with 14 bases in between. CDR3 DNA sequence: TGCAGTGCTAGAGACACGGGGGTCCTGGACAATGAGCAGTTCTTC. Amino acids: CSARDTGVLDNEQFF.

The chain employs TRBV25-1 and TRBJ1-1; possible D gene TRBD1, 6 bases. Germline V gene data show CDR1 as MGHDK and CDR2 as SYGVNS. V was shortened by 3 bases and J by 8 bases, with 10 bases between the two germline ends. This CDR3 is built from 12 residues. The CDR3 sequence: CASSDFGTEAFF. The CDR3 nucleotides read TGTGCCAGCAGTGATTTTGGGACAGAAGCTTTCTTT.

CDR3 nucleotides: TGTGCCAGCAGTTCCCCGAATGGTTACAATGAGCAGTTCTTC. Translating it yields CASSSPNGYNEQFF. The chain has TRBV27 and TRBJ2-1, with no clear D. V was trimmed by 4 bases and J by 4 bases, leaving 11 bases between them. Germline loops: CDR1 MNHEY, CDR2 SMNVEV (reference sequence). The CDR3 has 14 amino acids.

This clonotype was recorded only once. The rearrangement joins TRBV29-1 to TRBJ1-1, with unresolved D. Deletions cut 1 base from V and 6 bases from J, with 9 bases between. The CDR3 totals 12 residues. Germline values: CDR1 SQVTM, CDR2 ANQGSEA. The CDR3 DNA reads TGCAGCGTTGAAGGGGTCGGGGCTGAAGCTTTCTTT. Protein: CSVEGVGAEAFF.

V usage is TRBV14 and J usage is TRBJ2-4; D is unclear. Trimming removed 0 bases from V and 6 bases from J, with 3 bases in between. Germline V gene sequence: CDR1 SGHDN, CDR2 FVKESK. The CDR3 is 12 residues long. In DNA, the CDR3 is TGTGCCAGCAGCCAAGAATTAAACATTCAGTACTTC. It translates to CASSQELNIQYF.

This clonotype came up once. Germline is not matched at one junction end, which may reflect a read error. The gene calls are TRBV30 and TRBJ1-6; 7 bases agree with TRBD1. Germline values: CDR1 GTSNPN, CDR2 SVGIG (reference sequence). CDR3 size: 15 residues. The CDR3 sequence is CAWSARDSFNSPLHF. The DNA of the CDR3 is TGCGCCTGGAGTGCGAGGGACAGTTTTAATTCACCCCTCCACTTT.

This CDR3 reads CASSLAEGPQETQYF. In nucleotides, the CDR3 is TGTGCCAGCAGCTTAGCGGAGGGACCTCAAGAGACCCAGTACTTC. The chain is built from TRBV7-9 and TRBJ2-5; weak D call: TRBD2 (6 bases). This CDR3 is built from 15 residues. Germline CDR1 and CDR2: SEHNR and FQNEAQ (reference sequence). The germline V and J ends were trimmed by 0 bases and 2 bases, with 10 bases remaining between them.

This chain joins TRBV2 and TRBJ2-7; 7 bases align to TRBD1. TRBJ2-1 explains the end of the DNA better; the J call may be wrong. There are 13 residues in the CDR3. Germline CDR1 and CDR2: SNHLY and FYNNEI. The CDR3, as DNA: TGTGCCAGCAGTGAAAACAGGGGTTGGGAGCAGTTCTTC. This gives the protein CASSENRGWEQFF.

CDR3 bases: TGCAGTGCTAGGGACGGCCTCTCCTACGAGCAGTACTTC. Amino acid sequence: CSARDGLSYEQYF. This sequence joins TRBV20-1 and TRBJ2-7; D remains ambiguous. The germline V gene encodes CDR1 DFQATT and CDR2 SNEGSKA (reference sequence). The V gene lost 3 bases and the J gene lost 0 bases, with 9 bases spanning the gap. CDR3 size: 13 residues.